A selection of T cell receptor beta chains follows, all from one sample in a study of Graves' ophthalmopathy and Graves' hyperthyroidism. One entry per CDR3 protein, called by TCRdb with MiXCR from the multiplex PCR reads. The sample shows hundreds of thousands of distinct CDR3 sequences, roughly 20% of them seen only once. The specimen sequenced was peripheral blood. These receptors all stem from a woman in her late teens or twenties with stable Graves' hyperthyroidism. The CDR3 runs from the conserved cysteine through the conserved F or W.

j_call: TRBJ1-3; v_call: TRBV28; cdr3_aa: CASSFSGRDRNTIYF
j_call: TRBJ2-7; v_call: TRBV7-9; cdr3_aa: CASSLVLAGGEQYF
j_call: TRBJ2-5; v_call: TRBV7-8; cdr3_aa: CASSQPRGFESQETQYF
j_call: TRBJ2-4; v_call: TRBV11-2; cdr3_aa: CASSQYAGQGMHIQYF
j_call: TRBJ1-6; v_call: TRBV11-2; cdr3_aa: CASSWGQDNSPLHF
j_call: TRBJ1-1; v_call: TRBV18; cdr3_aa: CASSQGRGNTEAFF
j_call: TRBJ1-1; v_call: TRBV7-6; cdr3_aa: CASSSSGGRGTEAFF
j_call: TRBJ1-1; v_call: TRBV6-5; cdr3_aa: CASSLFPAGSGTEAFF
j_call: TRBJ2-7; v_call: TRBV27; cdr3_aa: CASSFSSSGSFYEQYF
j_call: TRBJ2-7; v_call: TRBV29-1; cdr3_aa: CSAASGGRAREQYF
j_call: TRBJ1-2; v_call: TRBV12-3/TRBV12-4; cdr3_aa: CASSFTTGPLGYGYTF
j_call: TRBJ2-5; v_call: TRBV7-8; cdr3_aa: CASSLGASGRARETQYF
j_call: TRBJ1-3; v_call: TRBV27; cdr3_aa: CASSPPPTGMGNTIYF
j_call: TRBJ2-4; v_call: TRBV3-1; cdr3_aa: CASSKIKGDIQYF
j_call: TRBJ2-6; v_call: TRBV11-1; cdr3_aa: CASSLSVESGANVLTF
j_call: TRBJ2-7; v_call: TRBV2; cdr3_aa: CASSETSREAYEQYF
j_call: TRBJ2-7; v_call: TRBV30; cdr3_aa: CAWSGLGPEGGEQYF
j_call: TRBJ1-2; v_call: TRBV20-1; cdr3_aa: CSARDLAYRDGYTF
j_call: TRBJ2-2; v_call: TRBV6-1; cdr3_aa: CASSRAAGDTGELFF
j_call: TRBJ2-5; v_call: TRBV25-1; cdr3_aa: CASSEIGSGHETQYF
j_call: TRBJ2-2; v_call: TRBV24-1; cdr3_aa: CALGTDTGELFF
j_call: TRBJ2-7; v_call: TRBV4-1; cdr3_aa: CASSQVASGTYEQYF
j_call: TRBJ2-3; v_call: TRBV11-1; cdr3_aa: CASSPLSSGSTDTQYF
j_call: TRBJ2-7; v_call: TRBV11-1; cdr3_aa: CASSLGPLSSSYEQYF
j_call: TRBJ1-1; v_call: TRBV30; cdr3_aa: CAWGRGRYTEAFF
j_call: TRBJ2-2; v_call: TRBV7-2; cdr3_aa: CASSSSLGTGELFF
j_call: TRBJ2-4; v_call: TRBV12-3/TRBV12-4; cdr3_aa: CASSFPGGKNIKYF
j_call: TRBJ2-5; v_call: TRBV15; cdr3_aa: CATSRVERGQETQYF
j_call: TRBJ2-7; v_call: TRBV28; cdr3_aa: CASSPGDRGYEQYF
j_call: TRBJ1-2; v_call: TRBV5-1; cdr3_aa: CASSLLQGSRYGYTF
j_call: TRBJ2-7; v_call: TRBV20-1; cdr3_aa: CSATGLAGTYEQYF
j_call: TRBJ1-6; v_call: TRBV9; cdr3_aa: CASSVGGADNSPLHF
j_call: TRBJ1-2; v_call: TRBV3-1; cdr3_aa: CASSQDLVETVSF
j_call: TRBJ2-7; v_call: TRBV25-1; cdr3_aa: CASSELSRDGQGAYEQYF
j_call: TRBJ1-5; v_call: TRBV6-5; cdr3_aa: CASSSPRDSNQPQHF